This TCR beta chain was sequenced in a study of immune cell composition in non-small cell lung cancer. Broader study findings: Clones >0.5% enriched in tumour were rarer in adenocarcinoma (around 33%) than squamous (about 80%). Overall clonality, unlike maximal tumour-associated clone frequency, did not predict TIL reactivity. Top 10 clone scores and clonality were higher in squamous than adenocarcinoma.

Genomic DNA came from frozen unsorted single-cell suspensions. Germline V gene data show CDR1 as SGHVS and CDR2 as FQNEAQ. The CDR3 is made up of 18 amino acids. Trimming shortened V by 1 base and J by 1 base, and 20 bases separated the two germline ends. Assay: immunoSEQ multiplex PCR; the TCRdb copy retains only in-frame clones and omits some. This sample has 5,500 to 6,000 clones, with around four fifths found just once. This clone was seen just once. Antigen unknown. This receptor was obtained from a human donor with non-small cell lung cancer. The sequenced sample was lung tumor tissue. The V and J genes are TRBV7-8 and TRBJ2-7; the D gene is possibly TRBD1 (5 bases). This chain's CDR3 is CASSLVVFQGPRSYEQYF. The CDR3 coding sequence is TGTGCCAGCAGCTTAGTTGTCTTTCAGGGTCCGCGATCCTACGAGCAGTACTTC.